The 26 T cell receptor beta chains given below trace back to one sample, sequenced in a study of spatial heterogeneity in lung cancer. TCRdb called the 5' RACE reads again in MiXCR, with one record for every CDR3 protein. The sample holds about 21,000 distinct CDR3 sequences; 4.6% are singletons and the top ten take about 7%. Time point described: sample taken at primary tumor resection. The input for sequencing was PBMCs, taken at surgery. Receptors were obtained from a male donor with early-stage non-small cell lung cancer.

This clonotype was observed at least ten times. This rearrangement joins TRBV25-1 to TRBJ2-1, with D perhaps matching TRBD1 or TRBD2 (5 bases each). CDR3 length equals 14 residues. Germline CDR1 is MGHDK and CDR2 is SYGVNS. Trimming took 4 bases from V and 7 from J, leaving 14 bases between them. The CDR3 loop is CASSAPGPLNEQFF. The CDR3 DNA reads TGTGCCAGCAGTGCCCCGGGACCCCTAAATGAGCAGTTCTTC.

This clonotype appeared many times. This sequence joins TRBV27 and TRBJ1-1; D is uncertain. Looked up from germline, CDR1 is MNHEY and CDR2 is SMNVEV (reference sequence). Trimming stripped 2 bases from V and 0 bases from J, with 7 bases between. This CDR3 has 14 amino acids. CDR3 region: CASSLSGVNTEAFF. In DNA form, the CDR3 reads TGTGCCAGCAGTTTAAGCGGGGTGAACACTGAAGCTTTCTTT.

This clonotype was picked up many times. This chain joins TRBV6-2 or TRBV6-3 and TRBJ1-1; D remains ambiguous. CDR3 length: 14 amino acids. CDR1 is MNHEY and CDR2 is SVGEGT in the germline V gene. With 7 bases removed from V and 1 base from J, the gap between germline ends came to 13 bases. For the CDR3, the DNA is TGTGCCAGCAAGTTCTTCAGCGAGAACACTGAAGCTTTCTTT. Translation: CASKFFSENTEAFF.

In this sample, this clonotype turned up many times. The CDR3 sequence: CAWSVPGIPYEQYF. CDR3 nucleotides: TGTGCCTGGAGTGTGCCAGGGATACCCTACGAGCAGTACTTC. This chain links TRBV30 with TRBJ2-7; maybe TRBD1 (5 bases). CDR3 length: 14 residues. Germline-derived CDR1 and CDR2 are GTSNPN and SVGIG (reference sequence). V was shortened by 0 bases and J by 2 bases, with 11 bases between the two germline ends. Full variable domain (outside the CDR3, taken from reference TRBV30 and TRBJ2-7): SQTIHQWPATLVQPVGSPLSLECTVEGTSNPNLYWYRQAAGRGLQLLFYSVGIGQISSEVPQNLSASRPQDRQFILSSKKLLLSDSGFYLCAWSVPGIPYEQYFGPGTRLTVT.

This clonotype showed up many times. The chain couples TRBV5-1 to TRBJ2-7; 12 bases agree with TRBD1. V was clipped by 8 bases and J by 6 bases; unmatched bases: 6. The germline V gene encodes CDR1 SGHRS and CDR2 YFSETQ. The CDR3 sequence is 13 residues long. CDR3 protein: CASTGTGGAEQYF. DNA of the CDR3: TGCGCCAGTACCGGGACAGGGGGCGCCGAGCAGTACTTC.

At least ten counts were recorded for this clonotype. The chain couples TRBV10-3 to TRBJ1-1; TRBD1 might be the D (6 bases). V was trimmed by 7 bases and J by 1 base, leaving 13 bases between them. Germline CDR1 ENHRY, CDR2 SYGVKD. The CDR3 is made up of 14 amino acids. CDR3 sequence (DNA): TGTGCCATCAAAGGGGGTGGGGAGAACACTGAAGCTTTCTTT. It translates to CAIKGGGENTEAFF.

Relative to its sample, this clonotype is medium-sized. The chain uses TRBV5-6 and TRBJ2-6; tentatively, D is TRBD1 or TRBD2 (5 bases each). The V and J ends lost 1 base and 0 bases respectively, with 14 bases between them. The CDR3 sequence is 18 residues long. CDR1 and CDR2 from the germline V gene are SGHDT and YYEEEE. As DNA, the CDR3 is TGTGCCAGCAGCTTGTTGGGACGGCACCTCTCTGGGGCCAACGTCCTGACTTTC. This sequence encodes CASSLLGRHLSGANVLTF. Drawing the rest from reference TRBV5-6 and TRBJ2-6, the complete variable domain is DAGVTQSPTHLIKTRGQQVTLRCSPKSGHDTVSWYQQALGQGPQFIFQYYEEEERQRGNFPDRFSGHQFPNYSSELNVNALLLGDSALYLCASSLLGRHLSGANVLTFGAGSRLTVL.

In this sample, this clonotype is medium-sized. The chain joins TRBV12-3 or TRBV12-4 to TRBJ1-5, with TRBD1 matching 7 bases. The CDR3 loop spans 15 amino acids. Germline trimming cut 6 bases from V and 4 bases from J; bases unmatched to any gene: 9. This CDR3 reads CASRPPGTENQPQHF. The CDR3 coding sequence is TGTGCCAGCAGACCACCCGGGACAGAGAATCAGCCCCAGCATTTT.

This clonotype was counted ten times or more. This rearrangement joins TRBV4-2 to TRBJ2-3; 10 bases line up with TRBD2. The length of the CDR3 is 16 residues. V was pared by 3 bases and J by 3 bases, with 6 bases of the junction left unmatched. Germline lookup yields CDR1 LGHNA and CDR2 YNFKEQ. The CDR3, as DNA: TGTGCCAGCAGCCAGGGGGCTAGCGGGAGAACAGATACGCAGTATTTT. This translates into CASSQGASGRTDTQYF.

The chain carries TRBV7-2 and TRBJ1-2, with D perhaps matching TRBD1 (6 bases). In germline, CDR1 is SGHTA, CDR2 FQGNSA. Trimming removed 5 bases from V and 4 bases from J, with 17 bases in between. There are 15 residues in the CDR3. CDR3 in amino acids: CASSPSRGGLYGYTF. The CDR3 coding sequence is TGTGCCAGCAGCCCCTCCAGGGGCGGTCTCTATGGCTACACCTTC. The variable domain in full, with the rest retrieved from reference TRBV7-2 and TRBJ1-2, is GAGVSQSPSNKVTEKGKDVELRCDPISGHTALYWYRQSLGQGLEFLIYFQGNSAPDKSGLPSDRFSAERTGGSVSTLTIQRTQQEDSAVYLCASSPSRGGLYGYTFGSGTRLTVV.

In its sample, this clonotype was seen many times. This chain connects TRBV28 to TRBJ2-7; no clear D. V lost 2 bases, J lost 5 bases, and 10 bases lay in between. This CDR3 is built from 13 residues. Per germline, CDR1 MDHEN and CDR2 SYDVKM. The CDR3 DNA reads TGTGCCAGCAGTTTACCGGGTACCCACGAGCAGTACTTC. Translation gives CASSLPGTHEQYF. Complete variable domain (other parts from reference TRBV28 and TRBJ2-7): DVKVTQSSRYLVKRTGEKVFLECVQDMDHENMFWYRQDPGLGLRLIYFSYDVKMKEKGDIPEGYSVSREKKERFSLILESASTNQTSMYLCASSLPGTHEQYFGPGTRLTVT.

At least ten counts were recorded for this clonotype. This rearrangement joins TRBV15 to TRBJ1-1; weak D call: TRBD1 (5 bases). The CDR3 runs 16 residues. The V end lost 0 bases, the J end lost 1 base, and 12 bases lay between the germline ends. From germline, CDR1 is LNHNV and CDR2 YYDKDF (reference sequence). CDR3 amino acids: CATSREGRGSNTEAFF. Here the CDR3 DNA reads TGTGCCACCAGCAGAGAAGGGAGGGGTTCGAACACTGAAGCTTTCTTT.

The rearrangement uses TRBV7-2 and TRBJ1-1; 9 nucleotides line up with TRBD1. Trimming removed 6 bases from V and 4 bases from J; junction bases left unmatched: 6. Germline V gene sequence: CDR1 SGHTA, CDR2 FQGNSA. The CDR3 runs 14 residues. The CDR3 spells CASRTGTGSTEAFF. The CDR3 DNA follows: TGTGCCAGCAGAACTGGGACAGGGAGCACTGAAGCTTTCTTT.

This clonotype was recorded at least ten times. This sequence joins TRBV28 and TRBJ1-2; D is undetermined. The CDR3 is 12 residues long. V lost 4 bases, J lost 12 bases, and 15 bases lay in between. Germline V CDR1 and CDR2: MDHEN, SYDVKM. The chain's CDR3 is CASSSSGRKHTF. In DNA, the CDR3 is TGTGCCAGCAGTTCGTCCGGGAGGAAACACACCTTC.

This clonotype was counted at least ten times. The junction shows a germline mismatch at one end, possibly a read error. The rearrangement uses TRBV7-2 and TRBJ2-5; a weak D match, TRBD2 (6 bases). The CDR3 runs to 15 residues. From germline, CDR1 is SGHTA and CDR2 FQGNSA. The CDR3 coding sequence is TGTGCCAGCAGTCCAAAGCGGGCCACCCAAGGGACCCAGTACTTC. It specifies CASSPKRATQGTQYF.

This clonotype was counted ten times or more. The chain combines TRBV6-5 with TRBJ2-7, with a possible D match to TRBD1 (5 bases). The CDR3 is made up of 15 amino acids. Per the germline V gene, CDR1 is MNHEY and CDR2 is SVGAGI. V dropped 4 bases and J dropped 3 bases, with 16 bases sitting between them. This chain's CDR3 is CASSSRGRVFYEQYF. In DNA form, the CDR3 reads TGTGCCAGCAGTTCTCGTGGCAGGGTTTTCTACGAGCAGTACTTC.

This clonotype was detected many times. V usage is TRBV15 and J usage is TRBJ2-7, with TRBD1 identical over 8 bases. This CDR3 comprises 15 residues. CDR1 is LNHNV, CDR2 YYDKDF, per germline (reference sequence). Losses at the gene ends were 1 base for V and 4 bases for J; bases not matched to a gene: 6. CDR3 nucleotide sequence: TGTGCCACCAGCAGAGCCGGGACAGGCAATTACGAGCAGTACTTC. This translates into CATSRAGTGNYEQYF.

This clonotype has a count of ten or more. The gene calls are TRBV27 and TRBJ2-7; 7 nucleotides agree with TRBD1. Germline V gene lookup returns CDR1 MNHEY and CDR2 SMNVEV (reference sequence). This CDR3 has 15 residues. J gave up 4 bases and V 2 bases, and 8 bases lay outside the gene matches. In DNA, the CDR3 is TGTGCCAGCAGTTTAGGCCCCGGGACAGCGTACGAGCAGTACTTC. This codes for CASSLGPGTAYEQYF.

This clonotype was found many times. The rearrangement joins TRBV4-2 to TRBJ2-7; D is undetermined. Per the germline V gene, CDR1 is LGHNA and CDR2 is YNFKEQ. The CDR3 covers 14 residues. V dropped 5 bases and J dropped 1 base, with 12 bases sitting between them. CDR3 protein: CASSSEQGSYEQYF. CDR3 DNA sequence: TGTGCCAGCAGCTCAGAGCAAGGTTCCTACGAGCAGTACTTC.

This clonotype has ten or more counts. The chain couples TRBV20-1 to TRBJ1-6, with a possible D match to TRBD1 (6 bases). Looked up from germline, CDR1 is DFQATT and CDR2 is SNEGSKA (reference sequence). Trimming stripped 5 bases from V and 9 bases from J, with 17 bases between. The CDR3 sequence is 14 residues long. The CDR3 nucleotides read TGCAGTGCTTCCGATGGGGGCGTAAGTTCACCCCTCCACTTT. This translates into CSASDGGVSSPLHF.

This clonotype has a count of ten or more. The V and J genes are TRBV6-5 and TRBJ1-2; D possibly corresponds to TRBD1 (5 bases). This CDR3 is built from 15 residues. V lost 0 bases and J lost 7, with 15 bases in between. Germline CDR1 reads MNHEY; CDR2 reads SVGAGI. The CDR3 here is CASSYSERDSRGYTF. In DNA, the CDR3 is TGTGCCAGCAGTTACTCGGAAAGGGACTCTCGTGGCTACACCTTC.

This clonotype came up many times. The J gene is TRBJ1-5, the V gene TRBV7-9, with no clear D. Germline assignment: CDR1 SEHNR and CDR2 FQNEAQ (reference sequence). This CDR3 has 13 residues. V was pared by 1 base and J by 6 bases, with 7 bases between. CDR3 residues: CASSLVVGQPQHF. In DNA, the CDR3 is TGTGCCAGCAGCTTAGTCGTGGGTCAGCCCCAGCATTTT.

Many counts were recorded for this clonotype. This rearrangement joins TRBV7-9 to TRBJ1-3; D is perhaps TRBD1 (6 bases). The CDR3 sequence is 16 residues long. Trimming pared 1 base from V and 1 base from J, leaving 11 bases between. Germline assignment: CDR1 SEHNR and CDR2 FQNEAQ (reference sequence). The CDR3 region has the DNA TGTGCCAGCAGCTTAGATTTACAGGGATCTGGAAACACCATATATTTT. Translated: CASSLDLQGSGNTIYF. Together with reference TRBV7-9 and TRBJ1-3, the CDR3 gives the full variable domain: DTGVSQNPRHKITKRGQNVTFRCDPISEHNRLYWYRQTLGQGPEFLTYFQNEAQLEKSRLLSDRFSAERPKGSFSTLEIQRTEQGDSAMYLCASSLDLQGSGNTIYFGEGSWLTVV.

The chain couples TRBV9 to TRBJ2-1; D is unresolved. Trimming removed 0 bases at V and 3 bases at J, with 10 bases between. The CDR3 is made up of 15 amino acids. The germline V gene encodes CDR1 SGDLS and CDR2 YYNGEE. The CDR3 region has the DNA TGTGCCAGCAGCGTAGACGGCATATACTACAATGAGCAGTTCTTC. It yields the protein CASSVDGIYYNEQFF.

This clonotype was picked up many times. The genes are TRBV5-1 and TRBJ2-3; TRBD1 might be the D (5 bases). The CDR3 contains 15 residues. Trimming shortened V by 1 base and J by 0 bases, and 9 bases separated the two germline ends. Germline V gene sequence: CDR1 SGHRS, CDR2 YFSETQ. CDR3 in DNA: TGCGCCAGCAGCTTGCAGGGCGCTAGCACAGATACGCAGTATTTT. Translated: CASSLQGASTDTQYF.

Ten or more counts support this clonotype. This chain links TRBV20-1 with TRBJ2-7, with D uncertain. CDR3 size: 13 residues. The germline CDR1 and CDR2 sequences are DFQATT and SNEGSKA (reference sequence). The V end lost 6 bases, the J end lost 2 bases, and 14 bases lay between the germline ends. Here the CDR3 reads CSAPGPTTYEQYF. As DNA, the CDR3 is TGCAGTGCACCGGGTCCCACTACCTACGAGCAGTACTTC.